The entry below describes one T cell receptor (beta chain). The CDR3 length is 17 residues. Trimming cost V 0 bases and J 3 bases, with 19 bases left between them. Germline lookup yields CDR1 SGHRS and CDR2 YFSETQ. Naive CD8 cells, CD45RO-negative and positively selected for CCR7, excluded terminally differentiated effector memory CD45RA+ cells. Several immunoSEQ plates received, in even portions, the genomic DNA of each subset. This table comes from immunoSEQ multiplex PCR, and its TCRdb copy is limited to in-frame clones, with some not included. The sample records around 2,100,000 clones, just under 95% being singletons. The sample belongs to a study of shared clonotypes between healthy human individuals.

The sample taken for sequencing was naive CD8+ T cells sorted from blood. The TCR originated in a man younger than 35 in good health. The chain is built from TRBV5-1 and TRBJ2-7; a weak D match, TRBD2 (6 bases). CDR3 sequence reads: CASSLANFRTGVYEQYF. CDR3 in DNA: TGCGCCAGCAGCTTGGCCAACTTTAGGACGGGGGTCTACGAGCAGTACTTC.